One and the same sample provided the 8 T cell receptor beta chains below, sequenced in a study of shared clonotypes between healthy human individuals. Sequenced by immunoSEQ multiplex PCR; TCRdb stores in-frame clones only, minus some. The sample consists of fewer than 1.6 million clones, approximately 98.5% of them appearing once. The sequencing sample was made of naive CD4+ T cells sorted from blood. Subset reported: CD45RA+ positively selected. All receptors derive from a man aged 30-40 years in good health.

The V call is TRBV7-9, the J call TRBJ2-1, with D possibly TRBD1 on 5 matching bases. CDR1 and CDR2 from the germline V gene are SEHNR and FQNEAQ (reference sequence). The CDR3 has 16 residues. V lost 4 bases, J lost 3 bases, and 16 bases lay in between. Written as DNA, the CDR3 is TGTGCCAGCAGCTCCACACAGGTGAGAAGCTACAATGAGCAGTTCTTC. It translates to CASSSTQVRSYNEQFF.

The chain combines TRBV7-9 with TRBJ2-1; D is undetermined. Trimming removed 6 bases at V and 8 bases at J, with 17 bases between. The CDR3 has 14 residues. CDR1 is SEHNR and CDR2 is FQNEAQ in the germline V gene (reference sequence). This chain's CDR3 is CASRRLQGRDEQFF. In DNA form, the CDR3 reads TGTGCCAGCAGAAGGTTACAAGGTAGGGATGAGCAGTTCTTC.

The CDR3 DNA sequence: TGTGCCAGCAGCCCATCGACTAGCGCAGATACGCAGTATTTT. Amino acid sequence: CASSPSTSADTQYF. The chain couples TRBV4-2 to TRBJ2-3; 8 bases are shared with TRBD2. The CDR3 runs 14 residues. With 4 bases clipped from V and 4 bases from J, the junction kept 4 bases outside the gene matches. Germline-derived CDR1 and CDR2 are LGHNA and YNFKEQ.

The rearrangement uses TRBV28 and TRBJ2-1; 12 nucleotides align to TRBD2. J lost 3 bases, V lost 6 bases, and 3 bases had no gene match. The germline CDR1 and CDR2 sequences are MDHEN and SYDVKM. The CDR3 has 15 amino acids. Here the CDR3 reads CASRILAGGYNEQFF. CDR3 coding DNA: TGTGCCAGCAGGATACTAGCGGGGGGCTACAATGAGCAGTTCTTC.

CDR3 in DNA: TGTGCCAGCAGCTTCGGGGGGCAGAACAATGAGCAGTTCTTC. Its translation: CASSFGGQNNEQFF. The chain links TRBV7-3 to TRBJ2-1; D possibly corresponds to TRBD2 (7 bases). The length of the CDR3 is 14 residues. Between the trimmed V and J ends, which lost 3 bases and 5 bases, there was a span of 11 bases. Germline values: CDR1 SGHTA, CDR2 FQGTGA.

In regard to this clone: This specimen includes other DNA sequences encoding the same CDR3. V is TRBV29-1 and J is TRBJ2-3; maybe TRBD2 (6 bases). Between the trimmed V and J ends, which lost 4 bases and 3 bases, there was a span of 11 bases. In germline, CDR1 is SQVTM, CDR2 ANQGSEA. This CDR3 is built from 13 residues. CDR3 loop: CSVGRDGTDTQYF. Written as DNA, the CDR3 is TGCAGCGTTGGGCGGGACGGGACAGATACGCAGTATTTT.

The chain recombines TRBV5-6 with TRBJ2-2, with 7 bases that match TRBD1. CDR1 is SGHDT, CDR2 YYEEEE, per germline. The ends lost 0 bases at V and 5 bases at J; junction bases unmatched: 1. The CDR3 runs to 14 residues. The CDR3 DNA reads as TGTGCCAGCAGCTTGGGACAGGGTACCGGGGAGCTGTTTTTT. It yields the protein CASSLGQGTGELFF.

This clone showed up just once. This chain links TRBV7-9 with TRBJ2-5; 7 nucleotides agree with TRBD2. Germline lookup yields CDR1 SEHNR and CDR2 FQNEAQ (reference sequence). The CDR3 contains 15 residues. Trimming at V came to 5 bases and at J to 1 base, leaving 7 bases not matched to a gene. Written as DNA, the CDR3 is TGTGCCAGCAGCCCCCGGACTAGTCCCCAAGAGACCCAGTACTTC. Translated: CASSPRTSPQETQYF.